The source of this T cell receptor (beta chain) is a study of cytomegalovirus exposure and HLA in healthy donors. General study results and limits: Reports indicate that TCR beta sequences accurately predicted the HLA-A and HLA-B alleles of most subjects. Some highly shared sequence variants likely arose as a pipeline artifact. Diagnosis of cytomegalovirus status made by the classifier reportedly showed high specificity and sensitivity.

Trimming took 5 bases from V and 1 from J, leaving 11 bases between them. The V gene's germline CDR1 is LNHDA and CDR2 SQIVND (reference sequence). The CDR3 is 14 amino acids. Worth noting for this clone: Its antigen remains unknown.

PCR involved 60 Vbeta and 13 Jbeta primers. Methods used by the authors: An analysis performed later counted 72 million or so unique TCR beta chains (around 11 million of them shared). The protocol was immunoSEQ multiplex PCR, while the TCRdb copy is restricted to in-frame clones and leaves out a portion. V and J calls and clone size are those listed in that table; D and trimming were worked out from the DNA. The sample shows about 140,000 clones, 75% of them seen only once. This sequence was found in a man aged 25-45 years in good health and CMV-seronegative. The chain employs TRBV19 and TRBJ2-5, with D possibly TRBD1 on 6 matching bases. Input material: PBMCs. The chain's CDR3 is CASSWGQSQETQYF. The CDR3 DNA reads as TGTGCCAGTAGTTGGGGGCAGTCCCAAGAGACCCAGTACTTC.